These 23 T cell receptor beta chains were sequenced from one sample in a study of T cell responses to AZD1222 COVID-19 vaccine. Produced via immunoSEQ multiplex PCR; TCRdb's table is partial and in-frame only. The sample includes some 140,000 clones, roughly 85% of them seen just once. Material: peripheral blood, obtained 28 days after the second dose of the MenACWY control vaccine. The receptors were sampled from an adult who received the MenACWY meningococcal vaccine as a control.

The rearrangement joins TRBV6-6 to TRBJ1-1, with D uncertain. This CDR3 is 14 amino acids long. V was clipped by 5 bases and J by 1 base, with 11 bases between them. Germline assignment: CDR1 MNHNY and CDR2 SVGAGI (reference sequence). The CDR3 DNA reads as TGTGCCAGCAGTCCCGCCAGACCGAACACTGAAGCTTTCTTT. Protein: CASSPARPNTEAFF.

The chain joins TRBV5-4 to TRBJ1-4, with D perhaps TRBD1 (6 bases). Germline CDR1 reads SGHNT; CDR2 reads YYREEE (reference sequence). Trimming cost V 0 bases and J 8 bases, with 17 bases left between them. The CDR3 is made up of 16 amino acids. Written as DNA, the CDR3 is TGTGCCAGCAGCTTGGCCTCGGGGCGGCAGGGGGAAAAACTGTTTTTT. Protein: CASSLASGRQGEKLFF.

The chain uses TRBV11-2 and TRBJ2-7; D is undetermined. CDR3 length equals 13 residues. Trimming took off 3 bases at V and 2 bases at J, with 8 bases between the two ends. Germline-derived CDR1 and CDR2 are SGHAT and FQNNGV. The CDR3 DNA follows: TGTGCCAGCAGCTTCGGCTCCACCTACGAGCAGTACGTC. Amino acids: CASSFGSTYEQYV.

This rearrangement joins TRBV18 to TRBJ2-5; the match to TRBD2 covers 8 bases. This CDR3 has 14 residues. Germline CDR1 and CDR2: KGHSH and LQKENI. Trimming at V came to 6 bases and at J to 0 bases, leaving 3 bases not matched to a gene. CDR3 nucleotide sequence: TGTGCCAGCTCTGGCGGGGGGAACCAAGAGACCCAGTACTTC. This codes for CASSGGGNQETQYF.

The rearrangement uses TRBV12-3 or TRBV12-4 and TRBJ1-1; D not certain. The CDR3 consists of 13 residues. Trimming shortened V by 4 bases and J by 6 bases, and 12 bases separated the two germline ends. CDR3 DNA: TGTGCCAGCAGTTCCCAGGTGGGCGCTGAAGCTTTCTTT. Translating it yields CASSSQVGAEAFF.

The CDR3 nucleotides read TGTGCCAGCAGCTTAAGTCGGGGGAGCCGGGGTCACGCCGGGGAGCTGTTTTTT. This gives the protein CASSLSRGSRGHAGELFF. This chain joins TRBV7-9 and TRBJ2-2; D is possibly TRBD2 (6 bases). Trimming took off 2 bases at V and 6 bases at J, with 22 bases between the two ends. The CDR3 is 18 amino acids. CDR1 and CDR2 from the germline V gene are SEHNR and FQNEAQ (reference sequence).

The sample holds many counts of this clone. CDR3 amino acids: CASSRTNYRNPVHGYTF. The CDR3 DNA reads TGTGCCAGCAGCCGTACGAATTACAGGAACCCGGTTCATGGCTACACCTTC. The chain combines TRBV5-4 with TRBJ1-2; tentative D call: TRBD1 (5 bases). V was clipped by 4 bases and J by 6 bases, with 25 bases between them. Germline V gives CDR1 SGHNT, CDR2 YYREEE (reference sequence). This CDR3 region has 17 residues.

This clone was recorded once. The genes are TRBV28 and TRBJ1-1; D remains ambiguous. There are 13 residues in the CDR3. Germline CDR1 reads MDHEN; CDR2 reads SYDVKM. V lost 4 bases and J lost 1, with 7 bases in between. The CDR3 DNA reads TGTGCCAGCAGTTCCCCCGGGAACACTGAAGCTTTCTTT. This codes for CASSSPGNTEAFF.

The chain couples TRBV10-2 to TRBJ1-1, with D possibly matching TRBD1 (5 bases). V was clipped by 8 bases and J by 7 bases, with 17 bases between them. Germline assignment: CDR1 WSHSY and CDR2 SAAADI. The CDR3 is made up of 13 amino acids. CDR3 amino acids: CASRETGTGEAFF. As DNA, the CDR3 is TGCGCCAGCCGAGAAACAGGTACTGGTGAAGCTTTCTTT.

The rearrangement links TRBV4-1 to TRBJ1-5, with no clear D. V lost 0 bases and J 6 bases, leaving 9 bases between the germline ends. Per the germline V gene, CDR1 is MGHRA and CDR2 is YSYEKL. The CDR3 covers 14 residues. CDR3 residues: CASSQDQVGQPQHF. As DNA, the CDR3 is TGCGCCAGCAGCCAAGATCAGGTGGGTCAGCCCCAGCATTTT.

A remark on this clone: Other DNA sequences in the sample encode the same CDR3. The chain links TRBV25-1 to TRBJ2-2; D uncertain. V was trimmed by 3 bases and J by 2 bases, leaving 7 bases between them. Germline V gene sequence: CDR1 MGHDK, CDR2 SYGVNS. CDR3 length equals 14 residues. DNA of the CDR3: TGTGCCAGCAGTGATCTTGCAAACACCGGGGAGCTGTTTTTT. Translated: CASSDLANTGELFF.

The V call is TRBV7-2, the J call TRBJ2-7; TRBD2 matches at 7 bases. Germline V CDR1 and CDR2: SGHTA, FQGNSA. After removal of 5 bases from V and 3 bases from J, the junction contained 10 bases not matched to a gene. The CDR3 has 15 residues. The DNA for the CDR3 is TGTGCCAGCAGCCTCGGGGGGAGGGGTCTCTACGAGCAGTACGTC. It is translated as CASSLGGRGLYEQYV.

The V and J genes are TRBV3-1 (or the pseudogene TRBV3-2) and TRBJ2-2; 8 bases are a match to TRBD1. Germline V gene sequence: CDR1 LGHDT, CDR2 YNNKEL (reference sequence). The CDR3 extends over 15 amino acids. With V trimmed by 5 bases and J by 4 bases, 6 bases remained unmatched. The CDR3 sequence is CASSMTGAITGELFF. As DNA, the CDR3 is TGTGCCAGCAGCATGACAGGGGCTATCACCGGGGAGCTGTTTTTT.

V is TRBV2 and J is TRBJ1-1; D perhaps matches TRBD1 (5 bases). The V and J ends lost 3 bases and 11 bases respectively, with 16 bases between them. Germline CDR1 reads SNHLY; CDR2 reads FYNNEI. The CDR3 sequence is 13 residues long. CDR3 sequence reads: CASSDEEGIYAFF. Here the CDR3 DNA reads TGTGCCAGCAGTGATGAGGAGGGGATCTACGCTTTCTTT.

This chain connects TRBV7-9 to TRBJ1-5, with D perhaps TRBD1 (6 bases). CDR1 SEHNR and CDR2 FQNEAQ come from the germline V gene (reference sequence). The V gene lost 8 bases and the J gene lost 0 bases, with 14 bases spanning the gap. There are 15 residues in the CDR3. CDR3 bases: TGTGCCAGCGGCCAGGGGTTGGGTAGCAATCAGCCCCAGCATTTT. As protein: CASGQGLGSNQPQHF.

As DNA, the CDR3 is TGTGCCACCAGCAGAGGCCAGGTCTATGGCTACACCTTC. The encoded protein is CATSRGQVYGYTF. The chain employs TRBV15 and TRBJ1-2; D remains ambiguous. The CDR3 has 13 amino acids. V lost 1 base and J 4 bases, leaving 7 bases between the germline ends. Per germline, CDR1 LNHNV and CDR2 YYDKDF (reference sequence).

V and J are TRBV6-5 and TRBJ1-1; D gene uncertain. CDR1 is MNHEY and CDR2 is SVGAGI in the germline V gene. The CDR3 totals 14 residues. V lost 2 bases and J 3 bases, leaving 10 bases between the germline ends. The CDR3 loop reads CASSYGSGDTEAFF. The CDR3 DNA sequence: TGTGCCAGCAGTTACGGATCGGGTGACACTGAAGCTTTCTTT.

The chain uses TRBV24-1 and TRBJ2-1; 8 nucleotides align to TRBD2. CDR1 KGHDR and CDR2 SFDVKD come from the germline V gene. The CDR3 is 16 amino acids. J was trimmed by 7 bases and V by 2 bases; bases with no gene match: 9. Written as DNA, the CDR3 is TGTGCCACCAGTGATTCAGGACGGGAGGGAGCAAATGAGCAGTTCTTC. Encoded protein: CATSDSGREGANEQFF.

CDR3 bases: TGTGCTAGTGGTTTGGTATCCGGGACTACATACAATGAGCAGTTCTTC. This gives the protein CASGLVSGTTYNEQFF. The chain recombines TRBV12-5 with TRBJ2-1, with TRBD2 matching over 7 bases. The length of the CDR3 is 16 residues. V was clipped by 0 bases and J by 4 bases; unmatched bases: 6. In germline, CDR1 is LGHNT, CDR2 FRNRAP. The variable domain in full, completed from reference TRBV12-5 and TRBJ2-1, reads DARVTQTPRHKVTEMGQEVTMRCQPILGHNTVFWYRQTMMQGLELLAYFRNRAPLDDSGMPKDRFSAEMPDATLATLKIQPSEPRDSAVYFCASGLVSGTTYNEQFFGPGTRLTVL.

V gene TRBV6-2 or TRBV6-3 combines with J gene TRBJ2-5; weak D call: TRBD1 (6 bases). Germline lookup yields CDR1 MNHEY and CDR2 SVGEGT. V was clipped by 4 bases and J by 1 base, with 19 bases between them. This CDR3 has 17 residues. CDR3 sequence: CASSSPVGQLIQETQYF. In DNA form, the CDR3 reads TGTGCCAGCAGTTCACCCGTCGGACAGTTAATCCAAGAGACCCAGTACTTC.

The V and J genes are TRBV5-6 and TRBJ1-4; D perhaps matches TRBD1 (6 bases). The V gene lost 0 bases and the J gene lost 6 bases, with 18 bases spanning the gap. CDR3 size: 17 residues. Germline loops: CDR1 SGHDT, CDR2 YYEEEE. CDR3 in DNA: TGTGCCAGCAGCTTGGCGCCGGGCAGGGGAGGTTATGAAAAACTGTTTTTT. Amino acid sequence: CASSLAPGRGGYEKLFF.

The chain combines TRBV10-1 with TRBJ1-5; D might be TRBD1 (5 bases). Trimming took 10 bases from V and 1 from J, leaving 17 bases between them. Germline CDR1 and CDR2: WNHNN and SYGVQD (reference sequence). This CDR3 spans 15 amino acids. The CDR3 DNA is TGCGCCACATGCGTGCGGGGGATGAGCAATCAGCCCCAGCATTTT. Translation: CATCVRGMSNQPQHF.

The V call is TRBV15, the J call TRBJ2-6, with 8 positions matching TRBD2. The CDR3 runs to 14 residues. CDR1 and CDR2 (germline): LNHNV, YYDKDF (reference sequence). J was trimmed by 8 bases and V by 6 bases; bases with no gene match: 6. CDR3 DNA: TGTGCCACCAGTTCGGGGGGGAATACCAACGTCCTGACTTTC. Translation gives CATSSGGNTNVLTF.